This paragraph covers one T cell receptor beta chain sequence. The source of the sample is a study of blood T cell repertoires in COVID-19. Study as a whole: Sites across the United States, Italy and Spain contributed samples from acute and convalescent COVID-19. T cells, B-cell-depleted T cells, or PBMCs provided the cDNA or gDNA that served as material.

Method: immunoSEQ multiplex PCR; TCRdb's copy keeps in-frame clones and lacks some. In the table there are approximately 190,000 clones, around 90% of which are singletons. Trimming left V 2 bases short and J 5 bases short, with 12 bases between. CDR1 SGHAT and CDR2 FQNNGV come from the germline V gene. CDR3 length equals 14 residues. The chain is built from TRBV11-2 and TRBJ2-5; D may be TRBD2 (6 bases). Sequencing was performed on peripheral blood. This clonotype was obtained from a man in his sixties with active or convalescent COVID-19. CDR3 residues: CASSLYGTWETQYF. The CDR3 nucleotides are TGTGCCAGCAGCTTATATGGGACTTGGGAGACCCAGTACTTC.